What follows are 26 T cell receptor beta chains derived from one specimen sequenced in a study of CD4 T cells in relation to SARS-CoV-2 and coronaviruses. Clones were read by immunoSEQ multiplex PCR, and TCRdb kept only the in-frame ones, dropping some. The sample consists of around 24,000 clones, approximately 80% of them appearing once. Before the COVID-19 pandemic, during about 2010-2019, CD4+ T cells were taken from unexposed donors. The cells were cultured for 9 to 11 days before CD4+ T cells were isolated. Their antigens are not known. The sample consisted of CD4+ T cells from PBMCs, cultured in vitro. These receptor sequences come from a human donor in good health.

This rearrangement joins TRBV7-8 to TRBJ1-6; 10 nucleotides line up with TRBD1. CDR1 and CDR2 from the germline V gene are SGHVS and FQNEAQ. The CDR3 is made up of 14 amino acids. V was pared by 10 bases and J by 10 bases, with 10 bases of the junction left unmatched. CDR3 bases: TGTGCCACAAGACAGGGGGCGGGGAAGTCACCCCTCCACTTT. Translating it yields CATRQGAGKSPLHF.

This clone was counted a few times. The rearrangement uses TRBV3-1 (or the pseudogene TRBV3-2) and TRBJ2-7; 12 bases are a match to TRBD2. CDR3 length: 15 amino acids. Looked up from germline, CDR1 is LGHDT and CDR2 is YNNKEL (reference sequence). V shed 4 bases and J 2 bases; nucleotides not matched to a gene: 3. The CDR3 sequence is CASSLLAGGAYEQYF. The DNA for the CDR3 is TGTGCCAGCAGCCTCCTAGCGGGGGGGGCCTACGAGCAGTACTTC.

This clone was recorded only once. V and J are TRBV30 and TRBJ2-1, with 10 bases aligning to TRBD1. Germline V gene lookup returns CDR1 GTSNPN and CDR2 SVGIG (reference sequence). The CDR3 sequence is 14 residues long. With V trimmed by 2 bases and J by 11 bases, 9 bases remained unmatched. The CDR3 region has the DNA TGTGCCTGGAGTACCGGGACAGGGGAGGGGAAGCAGTTCTTC. It is translated as CAWSTGTGEGKQFF.

This chain uses TRBV14 with TRBJ1-4; TRBD1 might be the D (6 bases). Germline CDR1 SGHDN, CDR2 FVKESK. The V end was cut by 4 bases, the J end by 3 bases, with 12 bases between. This CDR3 region has 15 residues. The chain's CDR3 is CASSRTGRANEKLFF. For the CDR3, the DNA is TGTGCCAGCAGCCGCACAGGGCGGGCTAATGAAAAACTGTTTTTT.

The chain is built from TRBV9 and TRBJ2-7, with TRBD2 identical over 9 bases. V shed 4 bases, J shed 7 bases, and the junction held 12 bases outside the gene matches. Germline assignment: CDR1 SGDLS and CDR2 YYNGEE. The length of the CDR3 is 15 residues. This CDR3 is CASSPQGGLATEQYF. The CDR3 DNA is TGTGCCAGCAGCCCCCAGGGGGGACTAGCTACAGAGCAGTACTTC. Looking up the rest from reference TRBV9 and TRBJ2-7 gives the full variable domain: DSGVTQTPKHLITATGQRVTLRCSPRSGDLSVYWYQQSLDQGLQFLIQYYNGEERAKGNILERFSAQQFPDLHSELNLSSLELGDSALYFCASSPQGGLATEQYFGPGTRLTVT.

The V call is TRBV5-1, the J call TRBJ2-1; 7 nucleotides line up with TRBD2. V shed 0 bases, J shed 10 bases, and the junction held 10 bases outside the gene matches. In germline, CDR1 is SGHRS, CDR2 YFSETQ. The CDR3 is 15 amino acids. CDR3: CASSLGSSGFGEQFF. In DNA, the CDR3 is TGCGCCAGCAGCTTGGGTTCTAGCGGCTTCGGAGAGCAGTTCTTC.

The rearrangement joins TRBV5-1 to TRBJ1-2, with TRBD1 identical over 9 bases. V was clipped by 1 base and J by 8 bases; unmatched bases: 0. Germline V gene lookup returns CDR1 SGHRS and CDR2 YFSETQ. The CDR3 loop spans 12 amino acids. The CDR3 nucleotides are TGCGCCAGCAGCTTGACAGGGGGCGGCTACACCTTC. Amino acid sequence: CASSLTGGGYTF.

The chain links TRBV7-2 to TRBJ2-1, with TRBD2 matching over 15 bases. Germline CDR1 SGHTA, CDR2 FQGNSA. The CDR3 covers 18 residues. V shed 4 bases, J shed 4 bases, and the junction held 8 bases outside the gene matches. The CDR3 bases are TGTGCCAGCAGCTCACCGGGACTAGCGGGGGGCGCATACAATGAGCAGTTCTTC. Protein product: CASSSPGLAGGAYNEQFF.

The genes are TRBV7-6 and TRBJ1-3; D remains unclear. Trimming removed 4 bases at V and 0 bases at J, with 16 bases between. Germline V CDR1 and CDR2: SGHVS, FNYEAQ. This CDR3 comprises 17 residues. CDR3 DNA: TGTGCCAGCAGCTACGGGGAGTCTATTACCTCTGGAAACACCATATATTTT. Amino acids: CASSYGESITSGNTIYF.

V and J are TRBV30 and TRBJ2-4; D tentatively reads TRBD1 or TRBD2 (7 bases each). V lost 4 bases to trimming and J lost 9 bases, with 13 bases between them. Per germline, CDR1 GTSNPN and CDR2 SVGIG (reference sequence). The CDR3 runs to 12 residues. The CDR3 region is CAWNSRGGIQYF. CDR3 nucleotide sequence: TGTGCCTGGAATTCCAGGGGGGGCATTCAGTACTTC.

The rearrangement links TRBV12-3 or TRBV12-4 to TRBJ1-1; D unclear. V was pared by 3 bases and J by 6 bases, with 11 bases between. CDR3 length: 13 residues. The CDR3 sequence is CASSFGTPAEAFF. DNA for the CDR3: TGTGCCAGCAGTTTTGGAACACCCGCTGAAGCTTTCTTT.

The table lists this clone with a few counts. The genes are TRBV30 and TRBJ1-1, with no clear D. The CDR3 has 11 amino acids. Trimming left V 2 bases short and J 0 bases short, with 1 base between. Germline loops: CDR1 GTSNPN, CDR2 SVGIG (reference sequence). The CDR3 sequence is CAWSMNTEAFF. CDR3 nucleotide sequence: TGTGCCTGGAGTATGAACACTGAAGCTTTCTTT. The full variable domain, completed using reference TRBV30 and TRBJ1-1, is SQTIHQWPATLVQPVGSPLSLECTVEGTSNPNLYWYRQAAGRGLQLLFYSVGIGQISSEVPQNLSASRPQDRQFILSSKKLLLSDSGFYLCAWSMNTEAFFGQGTRLTVV.

The chain has TRBV7-2 and TRBJ2-1, with D possibly matching TRBD2 (6 bases). The CDR3 is 13 residues long. The germline V and J ends were trimmed by 2 bases and 10 bases, with 12 bases remaining between them. The germline CDR1 and CDR2 sequences are SGHTA and FQGNSA. The CDR3 reads CASSLYAGREQFF. In DNA, the CDR3 is TGTGCCAGCAGCTTATATGCGGGACGGGAGCAGTTCTTC.

This clone appeared a few times. V gene TRBV5-5 combines with J gene TRBJ1-5; 11 bases align to TRBD1. The length of the CDR3 is 16 residues. J lost 5 bases, V lost 0 bases, and 4 bases had no gene match. The germline gives CDR1 SGHKS, CDR2 YYEKEE (reference sequence). CDR3 in amino acids: CASSLGGTGGYQPQHF. In DNA, the CDR3 is TGTGCCAGCAGCTTGGGAGGGACAGGGGGTTATCAGCCCCAGCATTTT.

This sequence joins TRBV5-1 and TRBJ1-2, with D tentatively TRBD1 (5 bases). Germline values: CDR1 SGHRS, CDR2 YFSETQ. V shed 0 bases and J shed 8 bases, with 11 bases lying between them. This CDR3 is 13 amino acids long. The CDR3 sequence: CASSLEGAGGYTF. CDR3 coding DNA: TGCGCCAGCAGCTTGGAAGGGGCAGGGGGCTACACCTTC.

The V gene is TRBV2, the J gene TRBJ2-1, with TRBD2 matching over 12 bases. V trimming: 3 bases; J trimming: 5 bases; junction bases outside the gene matches: 8. CDR1 is SNHLY and CDR2 is FYNNEI in the germline V gene. The CDR3 extends over 17 amino acids. The DNA for the CDR3 is TGTGCCAGCAGTGATCTCTTAGCTAGCGGGGGGGACAATGAGCAGTTCTTC. Protein product: CASSDLLASGGDNEQFF.

The chain combines TRBV6-2 or TRBV6-3 with TRBJ1-1, with 12 bases lining up with TRBD1. This CDR3 comprises 16 residues. The V gene end was trimmed by 5 bases and the J gene end by 4 bases; junction bases not matched to a gene: 8. CDR1 is MNHEY, CDR2 SVGEGT, per germline. CDR3 sequence (DNA): TGTGCCAGCAGTAGTCCGGGACAGGGGGCGGGCACTGAAGCTTTCTTT. Translating it yields CASSSPGQGAGTEAFF.

The chain recombines TRBV19 with TRBJ1-1; tentatively, D is TRBD1 (6 bases). V was trimmed by 7 bases and J by 2 bases, leaving 20 bases between them. The CDR3 is 16 residues long. Germline loops: CDR1 LNHDA, CDR2 SQIVND (reference sequence). Written as DNA, the CDR3 is TGTGCCAGTACCTTAAGGGGCGGAGGGGGAAACACTGAAGCTTTCTTT. This gives the protein CASTLRGGGGNTEAFF.

This chain uses TRBV18 with TRBJ1-1, with D possibly matching TRBD1 (6 bases). The V and J ends lost 6 bases and 2 bases respectively, with 10 bases between them. The CDR3 is 13 amino acids. From germline, CDR1 is KGHSH and CDR2 LQKENI. CDR3: CASSDSYNTEAFF. CDR3 nucleotide sequence: TGTGCCAGCTCGGACAGCTATAACACTGAAGCTTTCTTT.

The CDR3, as DNA: TGCAGCGTTGGGCAGGGTGAAAAACTGTTTTTT. Encoded protein: CSVGQGEKLFF. The gene calls are TRBV29-1 and TRBJ1-4, with TRBD1 as a possible D gene (5 bases). CDR1 is SQVTM, CDR2 ANQGSEA, per germline. Trimming took off 4 bases at V and 7 bases at J, with 7 bases between the two ends. The CDR3 is 11 residues long.

This sequence joins TRBV5-4 and TRBJ2-2, with 8 bases aligning to TRBD1. Germline-derived CDR1 and CDR2 are SGHNT and YYREEE (reference sequence). J lost 7 bases, V lost 0 bases, and 2 bases had no gene match. CDR3 length: 14 residues. CDR3 sequence (DNA): TGTGCCAGCAGCTTGGCAGGGGGCAGCGGGGAGCTGTTTTTT. It is translated as CASSLAGGSGELFF.

CDR3 DNA: TGCAGTGCTAGCCGTGACCTAAAACTGTTTTTT. This codes for CSASRDLKLFF. The chain couples TRBV20-1 to TRBJ1-4; D uncertain. The CDR3 is 11 amino acids. Germline V gives CDR1 DFQATT, CDR2 SNEGSKA (reference sequence). V was shortened by 3 bases and J by 10 bases, with 9 bases between the two germline ends.

This clone was observed a handful of times. CDR3 region: CASSQDRDQPQHF. CDR3 DNA: TGTGCCAGTAGTCAGGACAGAGATCAGCCCCAGCATTTT. The chain couples TRBV19 to TRBJ1-5, with TRBD1 as a possible D gene (6 bases). Germline values: CDR1 LNHDA, CDR2 SQIVND (reference sequence). The CDR3 contains 13 residues. V lost 5 bases and J lost 5, with 10 bases in between.

The chain has TRBV7-9 and TRBJ2-7; D is undetermined. The CDR3 runs 12 residues. The V end lost 5 bases, the J end lost 4 bases, and 9 bases lay between the germline ends. Germline V gene lookup returns CDR1 SEHNR and CDR2 FQNEAQ (reference sequence). The CDR3 spells CASSPARYEQYF. The CDR3 DNA sequence: TGTGCCAGCAGCCCCGCAAGGTACGAGCAGTACTTC.

The chain combines TRBV9 with TRBJ1-6, with D uncertain. CDR1 is SGDLS, CDR2 YYNGEE, per germline. CDR3 length equals 14 residues. V lost 1 base and J 7 bases, leaving 9 bases between the germline ends. The CDR3 DNA follows: TGTGCCAGCAGCGTAATGGGGAGCAATTCACCCCTCCACTTT. Translating gives CASSVMGSNSPLHF.

V usage is TRBV5-1 and J usage is TRBJ2-3; weak D call: TRBD2 (6 bases). CDR3 size: 14 residues. Trimming left V 0 bases short and J 6 bases short, with 11 bases between. Germline V CDR1 and CDR2: SGHRS, YFSETQ. Here the CDR3 reads CASSLGGVRDTQYF. The DNA for the CDR3 is TGCGCCAGCAGCTTGGGCGGGGTTAGGGATACGCAGTATTTT.